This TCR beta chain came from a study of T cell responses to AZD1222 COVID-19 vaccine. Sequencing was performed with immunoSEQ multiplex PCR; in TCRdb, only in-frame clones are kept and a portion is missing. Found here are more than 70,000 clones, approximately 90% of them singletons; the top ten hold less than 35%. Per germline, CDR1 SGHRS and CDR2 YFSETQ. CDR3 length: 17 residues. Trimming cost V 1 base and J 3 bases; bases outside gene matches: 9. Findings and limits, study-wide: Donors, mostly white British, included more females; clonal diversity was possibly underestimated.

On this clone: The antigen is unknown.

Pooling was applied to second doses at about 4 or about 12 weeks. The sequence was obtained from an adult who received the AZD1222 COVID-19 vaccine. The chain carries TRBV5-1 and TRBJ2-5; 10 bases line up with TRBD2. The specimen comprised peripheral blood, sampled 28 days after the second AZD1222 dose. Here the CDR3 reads CASSLSLAGGGKETQYF. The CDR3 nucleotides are TGCGCCAGCAGCTTGAGCTTAGCGGGAGGCGGTAAAGAGACCCAGTACTTC. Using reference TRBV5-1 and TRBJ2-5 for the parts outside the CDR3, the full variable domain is KAGVTQTPRYLIKTRGQQVTLSCSPISGHRSVSWYQQTPGQGLQFLFEYFSETQRNKGNFPGRFSGRQFSNSRSEMNVSTLELGDSALYLCASSLSLAGGGKETQYFGPGTRLLVL.